Following are 27 T cell receptor beta chains from one sample sequenced in a study of early T cells in non-severe SARS-CoV-2 infection. TCRdb reprocessed the 5' RACE reads with MiXCR, giving one entry per CDR3 protein. The data contain fewer than 65,000 distinct CDR3 sequences, around 9.3% of them singletons. This specimen consisted of whole blood, obtained at baseline. Every receptor here comes from an adult who was a healthcare worker with PCR-confirmed SARS-CoV-2 infection or an uninfected control (not recorded which).

This clonotype was seen ten or more times. The chain recombines TRBV5-6 with TRBJ1-2; D is ambiguous. There are 13 residues in the CDR3. Trimming shortened V by 4 bases and J by 2 bases, and 9 bases separated the two germline ends. Per germline, CDR1 SGHDT and CDR2 YYEEEE. CDR3 protein: CASSRTVNYGYTF. CDR3 DNA sequence: TGTGCCAGCAGCCGGACCGTAAACTATGGCTACACCTTC.

The chain is built from TRBV7-8 and TRBJ2-3; D uncertain. Trimming removed 2 bases at V and 4 bases at J, with 16 bases between. This CDR3 has 16 amino acids. Germline CDR1 is SGHVS and CDR2 is FQNEAQ. In nucleotides, the CDR3 is TGTGCCAGCAGCTTACCCAGGAGTGAGAGCGCAGATACGCAGTATTTT. It translates to CASSLPRSESADTQYF.

This clonotype was detected only a few times. The chain employs TRBV15 and TRBJ2-3; D unresolved. Trimming shortened V by 3 bases and J by 4 bases, and 8 bases separated the two germline ends. The CDR3 has 13 amino acids. Per germline, CDR1 LNHNV and CDR2 YYDKDF (reference sequence). CDR3 region: CATSSSQSDTQYF. The CDR3 DNA is TGTGCCACCAGCAGTAGCCAGTCAGATACGCAGTATTTT.

There are a few counts of this clonotype. This chain uses TRBV9 with TRBJ1-1; perhaps TRBD1 as D (5 bases). The V and J ends lost 4 bases and 3 bases respectively, with 19 bases between them. Germline V lookup: CDR1 SGDLS, CDR2 YYNGEE. CDR3 size: 16 residues. The CDR3 DNA reads as TGTGCCAGCAGCCCCCGGCGGGGGAATTTGGACACTGAAGCTTTCTTT. Its translation: CASSPRRGNLDTEAFF. Filled out from reference TRBV9 and TRBJ1-1, the complete variable domain reads DSGVTQTPKHLITATGQRVTLRCSPRSGDLSVYWYQQSLDQGLQFLIQYYNGEERAKGNILERFSAQQFPDLHSELNLSSLELGDSALYFCASSPRRGNLDTEAFFGQGTRLTVV.

This clonotype was picked up many times. Here the CDR3 DNA reads TGTGCCAGCAGCACCCAGCCGGGACTAGCGGTCTACAATGAGCAGTTCTTC. It encodes CASSTQPGLAVYNEQFF. V and J are TRBV12-3 or TRBV12-4 and TRBJ2-1; 11 nucleotides align to TRBD2. This CDR3 region has 17 residues. With 6 bases clipped from V and 3 bases from J, the junction kept 10 bases outside the gene matches.

This clonotype showed up just a few times. The V and J genes are TRBV6-5 and TRBJ2-6, with D uncertain. The CDR3 contains 16 residues. Germline V lookup: CDR1 MNHEY, CDR2 SVGAGI. V dropped 0 bases and J dropped 5 bases, with 11 bases sitting between them. The CDR3 DNA sequence: TGTGCCAGCAGTTACTCTGGTTCTTCTCGGGCCAACGTCCTGACTTTC. This gives the protein CASSYSGSSRANVLTF.

The sample holds a few counts of this clonotype. For the CDR3, the DNA is TGTGCCAGTAGTATTAATCGCGTAACCTACAATGAGCAGTTCTTC. It translates to CASSINRVTYNEQFF. V usage is TRBV19 and J usage is TRBJ2-1, with no clear D. CDR1 is LNHDA and CDR2 is SQIVND in the germline V gene (reference sequence). CDR3 length: 15 amino acids. Trimming cost V 3 bases and J 2 bases, with 11 bases left between them.

The sample holds a few counts of this clonotype. The genes are TRBV12-3 or TRBV12-4 and TRBJ1-1; no clear D. The CDR3 covers 13 residues. V was cut by 5 bases and J by 0 bases, with 7 bases left in between. CDR3 sequence: CASSDSVNTEAFF. CDR3 in DNA: TGTGCCAGCAGTGATTCTGTGAACACTGAAGCTTTCTTT.

This clonotype was seen a few times. The chain has TRBV6-5 and TRBJ2-1; 11 nucleotides align to TRBD1. The CDR3 spans 15 residues. Per germline, CDR1 MNHEY and CDR2 SVGAGI. Trimming cost V 6 bases and J 7 bases; bases outside gene matches: 8. The CDR3 sequence is CASRPDRGRLNEQFF. The CDR3 DNA sequence: TGTGCCAGCAGACCGGACAGGGGGCGGCTAAATGAGCAGTTCTTC.

The chain combines TRBV29-1 with TRBJ2-7; TRBD1 aligns across 8 bases. After removal of 6 bases from V and 6 bases from J, the junction contained 7 bases not matched to a gene. There are 12 residues in the CDR3. From germline, CDR1 is SQVTM and CDR2 ANQGSEA. CDR3 residues: CSVSGQGPEQYF. CDR3 DNA sequence: TGCAGCGTGAGCGGACAGGGCCCCGAGCAGTACTTC.

The sample holds many counts of this clonotype. This sequence joins TRBV11-2 and TRBJ2-2; no firm D call. Germline V gene lookup returns CDR1 SGHAT and CDR2 FQNNGV. V was cut by 0 bases and J by 7 bases, with 3 bases left in between. The CDR3 has 12 amino acids. The CDR3 sequence: CASSLEVGELFF. The CDR3 DNA reads as TGTGCCAGCAGCTTAGAGGTCGGGGAGCTGTTTTTT.

This clonotype was seen a few times. The J gene is TRBJ2-5, the V gene TRBV9; maybe TRBD2 (6 bases). The germline V and J ends were trimmed by 0 bases and 2 bases, with 14 bases remaining between them. Germline CDR1 SGDLS, CDR2 YYNGEE. The CDR3 has 16 amino acids. The CDR3 region is CASSVAASARQETQYF. For the CDR3, the DNA is TGTGCCAGCAGCGTAGCGGCTAGCGCGCGGCAAGAGACCCAGTACTTC.

This clonotype was seen more than once but under ten times. The V call is TRBV24-1, the J call TRBJ2-1, with TRBD1 matching over 7 bases. The ends lost 9 bases at V and 3 bases at J; junction bases unmatched: 4. The CDR3 is 13 residues long. Germline V CDR1 and CDR2: KGHDR, SFDVKD. DNA of the CDR3: TGTGCCACCTCAGGGGGATACTACAATGAGCAGTTCTTC. Its translation: CATSGGYYNEQFF.

This clonotype was seen only a few times. The chain couples TRBV29-1 to TRBJ2-7; TRBD1 agrees at 9 bases. Trimming removed 5 bases from V and 2 bases from J; junction bases left unmatched: 4. This CDR3 spans 13 amino acids. Germline loops: CDR1 SQVTM, CDR2 ANQGSEA. As DNA, the CDR3 is TGCAGCGTTTCCCGGGACAGGGCCTACGAGCAGTACTTC. It specifies CSVSRDRAYEQYF.

This clonotype was seen ten or more times. The CDR3 is CASSIRNTGELFF. DNA for the CDR3: TGTGCCAGCAGCATCAGAAACACCGGGGAGCTGTTTTTT. The chain uses TRBV6-5 and TRBJ2-2; D is ambiguous. The CDR3 has 13 residues. The germline CDR1 and CDR2 sequences are MNHEY and SVGAGI. V lost 6 bases and J lost 2, with 7 bases in between.

This clonotype occurred many times. This chain links TRBV29-1 with TRBJ2-7, with 12 bases fitting TRBD1. V dropped 7 bases and J dropped 6; count of bases not matched to a gene: 10. This CDR3 has 14 residues. The germline CDR1 and CDR2 sequences are SQVTM and ANQGSEA. The CDR3, as DNA: TGCAGCGCGACGCCGGGACAGGGGGCAAGCGAGCAGTACTTC. This codes for CSATPGQGASEQYF.

The chain uses TRBV20-1 and TRBJ1-4; no reliable D call. CDR3 length equals 10 residues. V lost 3 bases and J lost 8, with 4 bases in between. Germline CDR1 and CDR2: DFQATT and SNEGSKA (reference sequence). CDR3 bases: TGCAGTGCTAGTGGCGAAAAACTGTTTTTT. It translates to CSASGEKLFF.

The chain recombines TRBV12-3 or TRBV12-4 with TRBJ2-3; TRBD2 aligns across 7 bases. The V gene end was trimmed by 4 bases and the J gene end by 4 bases; junction bases not matched to a gene: 8. There are 15 residues in the CDR3. The CDR3 is CASSYVSGRADTQYF. The CDR3 DNA reads TGTGCCAGCAGTTACGTATCGGGGAGGGCAGATACGCAGTATTTT.

V and J are TRBV2 and TRBJ2-7; D perhaps matches TRBD1 (6 bases). Germline V gene lookup returns CDR1 SNHLY and CDR2 FYNNEI. Trimming took 5 bases from V and 6 from J, leaving 20 bases between them. This CDR3 comprises 15 residues. CDR3 DNA: TGTGCCAGCAGTCCCCGTAGGACAGTGCAGAGCGAGCAGTACTTC. It yields the protein CASSPRRTVQSEQYF.

The chain couples TRBV6-1 to TRBJ2-3, with TRBD2 matching over 7 bases. Losses at the gene ends were 6 bases for V and 5 bases for J; bases not matched to a gene: 8. The CDR3 consists of 14 residues. The germline gives CDR1 MNHNS, CDR2 SASEGT. The CDR3 region is CASSLRERGDTQYF. The CDR3 coding sequence is TGTGCCAGCAGCTTAAGGGAGCGGGGAGATACGCAGTATTTT.

This clonotype was seen a handful of times. The chain couples TRBV7-8 to TRBJ2-1; possibly TRBD2 for D (6 bases). The germline CDR1 and CDR2 sequences are SGHVS and FQNEAQ. Trimming left V 1 base short and J 9 bases short, with 10 bases between. The CDR3 totals 13 residues. The DNA for the CDR3 is TGTGCCAGCAGCTTAGATGGGGGGACTGAGCAGTTCTTC. It is translated as CASSLDGGTEQFF.

CDR3 sequence reads: CAWSYGYSYEQYF. CDR3 nucleotide sequence: TGTGCCTGGAGTTACGGATACTCCTACGAGCAGTACTTC. This chain links TRBV30 with TRBJ2-7; no clear D. CDR1 is GTSNPN, CDR2 SVGIG, per germline (reference sequence). The V gene lost 2 bases and the J gene lost 0 bases, with 8 bases spanning the gap. The CDR3 spans 13 residues.

This sequence joins TRBV20-1 and TRBJ1-2, with unresolved D. V was clipped by 5 bases and J by 0 bases, with 16 bases between them. In germline, CDR1 is DFQATT, CDR2 SNEGSKA (reference sequence). The CDR3 spans 15 residues. CDR3 nucleotides: TGCAGTGCTCCCGGACCACGGCGGTCTAACTATGGCTACACCTTC. It codes for CSAPGPRRSNYGYTF.

The chain recombines TRBV27 with TRBJ1-2; 10 nucleotides agree with TRBD1. The CDR3 consists of 15 residues. Trimming at V came to 5 bases and at J to 3 bases, leaving 6 bases not matched to a gene. Germline values: CDR1 MNHEY, CDR2 SMNVEV (reference sequence). CDR3 nucleotides: TGTGCCAGCAGTCCCGGGACAGGGGAGGACTATGGCTACACCTTC. Translating gives CASSPGTGEDYGYTF.

The chain combines TRBV12-3 or TRBV12-4 with TRBJ2-5; a weak D match, TRBD2 (5 bases). The V and J ends lost 4 bases and 5 bases respectively, with 14 bases between them. The CDR3 contains 14 residues. The CDR3 protein is CASSSDPRGETQYF. CDR3 coding DNA: TGTGCCAGCAGTTCCGACCCGAGAGGGGAGACCCAGTACTTC.

This clonotype has at least ten counts. This CDR3 reads CASSLTATGELFF. CDR3 coding DNA: TGTGCCAGCAGCTTGACGGCAACCGGGGAGCTGTTTTTT. The chain combines TRBV7-2 with TRBJ2-2, with unresolved D. CDR3 length equals 13 residues. The V gene lost 3 bases and the J gene lost 5 bases, with 7 bases spanning the gap. Germline V lookup: CDR1 SGHTA, CDR2 FQGNSA.

The table lists this clonotype with a few counts. The chain is built from TRBV30 and TRBJ2-7; D unclear. Germline CDR1 is GTSNPN and CDR2 is SVGIG (reference sequence). V was pared by 1 base and J by 6 bases, with 10 bases between. This CDR3 spans 12 amino acids. Here the CDR3 reads CAWSGGFSEQYF. CDR3 DNA: TGTGCCTGGAGTGGGGGTTTCAGCGAGCAGTACTTC.